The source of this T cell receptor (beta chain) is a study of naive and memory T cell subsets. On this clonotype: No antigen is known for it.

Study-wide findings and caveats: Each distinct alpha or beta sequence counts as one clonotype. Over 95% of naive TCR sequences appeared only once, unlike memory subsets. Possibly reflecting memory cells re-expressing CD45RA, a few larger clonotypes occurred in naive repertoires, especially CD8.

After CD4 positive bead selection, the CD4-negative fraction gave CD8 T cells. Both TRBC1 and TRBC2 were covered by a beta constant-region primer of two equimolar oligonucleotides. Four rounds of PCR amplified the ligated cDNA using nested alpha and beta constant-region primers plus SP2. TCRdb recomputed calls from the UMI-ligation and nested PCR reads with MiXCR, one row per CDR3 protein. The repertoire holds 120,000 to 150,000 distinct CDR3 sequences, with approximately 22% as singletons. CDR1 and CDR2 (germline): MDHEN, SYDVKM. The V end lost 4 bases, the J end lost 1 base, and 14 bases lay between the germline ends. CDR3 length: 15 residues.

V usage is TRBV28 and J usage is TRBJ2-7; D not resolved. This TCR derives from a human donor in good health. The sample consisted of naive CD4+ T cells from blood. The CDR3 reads CASSYPRGFSYEQYF. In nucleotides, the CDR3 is TGTGCCAGCAGTTACCCTAGAGGTTTTTCCTACGAGCAGTACTTC.